This record covers a single T cell receptor beta chain. Antigen unknown. This sample was taken from a study of vaccination and CD4 T cells after COVID-19. Whole-study findings and limits: A nonsignificant rise from roughly 22 to 38 was seen in the median number of SARS-CoV-2-reactive clonotypes. For convalescent patients, 304 of the 307 vaccine-specific clones analyzed were classified as spike mono-reactive.

V lost 7 bases and J lost 6; bases outside the gene matches: 15. This CDR3 is built from 17 residues. Germline values: CDR1 SEHNR, CDR2 FQNEAQ (reference sequence). Treatment reported: approximately nine-day PBMC culture with coronavirus spike peptide pools or control peptides (ViraFEST assay). T cells were expanded with peptide pools, and expanded clonotypes were identified by TCR sequencing. Both day 3 and day 7 involved replacing half of the medium with fresh IL-2 medium. The Oncomine TCR Beta short-read assay sequenced DNA from cultured CD4+ T cells. TCRdb recomputed calls from the PCR reads with MiXCR, one row per CDR3 protein. The sample shows 15,000 or so distinct CDR3 sequences, 60% of them seen only once.

The sequenced sample was CD4+ T cells from blood, cultured in vitro. J is TRBJ2-4 and V is TRBV7-9, with 10 bases matching TRBD2. The origin of this receptor is a human donor who had recovered from COVID-19. CDR3 in amino acids: CASTGTSGIGGGNIQYF. The DNA of the CDR3 is TGTGCCAGCACCGGAACTAGCGGGATTGGAGGGGGAAACATTCAGTACTTC.